Below are 11 T cell receptor beta chains sequenced from a single sample in a study of blood T cells in healthy people across ages. For the second PCR, which ran for roughly 7 to 11 cycles, a sample-barcoded 5' primer and a J-beta primer mix were used. TCRdb redid the calling of the 5' RACE reads with MiXCR, one entry per CDR3 protein. The data show hundreds of thousands of distinct CDR3 sequences, roughly 50% seen once. The material sequenced was blood. These receptors were collected from a woman in her sixties or seventies in good health.

The chain couples TRBV6-6 to TRBJ1-6; D remains unclear. Trimming shortened V by 2 bases and J by 7 bases, and 3 bases separated the two germline ends. The CDR3 sequence is 12 residues long. Germline V gene lookup returns CDR1 MNHNY and CDR2 SVGAGI (reference sequence). For the CDR3, the DNA is TGTGCCAGCAGTTACGGAAATTCACCCCTCCACTTT. Translation gives CASSYGNSPLHF.

This clonotype has just a few counts. The genes are TRBV9 and TRBJ2-3; 7 nucleotides line up with TRBD2. The CDR3 length is 16 residues. Germline V lookup: CDR1 SGDLS, CDR2 YYNGEE. With V trimmed by 0 bases and J by 4 bases, 8 bases remained unmatched. In DNA form, the CDR3 reads TGTGCCAGCAGCGTAGTCCGGGCGGGAGCGGCAGATACGCAGTATTTT. This translates into CASSVVRAGAADTQYF.

This clonotype appeared once. At one end, the junction sequence differs from germline, possibly due to a read error. The chain has TRBV28 and TRBJ2-6; D is perhaps TRBD1 (5 bases). CDR3 size: 17 residues. CDR1 MDHEN and CDR2 SYDVKM come from the germline V gene. This chain's CDR3 is CASMGSRVRSGTNVLTF. The CDR3 coding sequence is TGTGCCAGCATGGGGTCCAGGGTGAGGTCTGGGACCAACGTCCTGACTTTC.

As regards this clonotype: Sequence at one end of the junction differs from germline and may be a read error. The chain links TRBV27 to TRBJ2-6; 7 bases are a match to TRBD1. From germline, CDR1 is MNHEY and CDR2 SMNVEV (reference sequence). CDR3 length: 18 amino acids. The CDR3: CANSLRAGGGSGANVLTF. In nucleotides, the CDR3 is TGTGCCAACAGTTTAAGGGCAGGGGGTGGCTCTGGGGCCAACGTCCTGACTTTC. Supplemented by reference TRBV27 and TRBJ2-6, the full variable domain reads EAQVTQNPRYLITVTGKKLTVTCSQNMNHEYMSWYRQDPGLGLRQIYYSMNVEVTDKGDVPEGYKVSRKEKRNFPLILESPSPNQTSLYFCANSLRAGGGSGANVLTFGAGSRLTVL.

This clonotype was counted a single time. The chain is built from TRBV5-1 and TRBJ2-3, with TRBD2 matching 10 bases. J was trimmed by 1 base and V by 2 bases; bases with no gene match: 4. Germline CDR1 and CDR2: SGHRS and YFSETQ. The CDR3 is 16 residues long. The CDR3 nucleotides are TGCGCCAGCAGCTTATTTCTAGCGGGAGGCACAGATACGCAGTATTTT. Encoded protein: CASSLFLAGGTDTQYF.

On this clonotype: The conserved phenylalanine or tryptophan is not found at the CDR3 terminus, so this likely reflects a read error. V and J are TRBV7-2 and TRBJ2-4, with D unclear. The CDR3 is 13 amino acids. Trimming took 1 base from V and 6 from J, leaving 7 bases between them. The germline V gene encodes CDR1 SGHTA and CDR2 FQGNSA. The CDR3 protein is CASSLEKGNIQYL. CDR3 DNA sequence: TGTGCCAGCAGCTTAGAGAAGGGAAACATTCAGTACTTG.

V is TRBV7-8 and J is TRBJ2-3; TRBD2 might be the D (5 bases). Germline CDR1 reads SGHVS; CDR2 reads FQNEAQ. The CDR3 is 15 residues long. The V gene lost 2 bases and the J gene lost 4 bases, with 13 bases spanning the gap. CDR3 amino acids: CASSLWWEQADTQYF. Written as DNA, the CDR3 is TGTGCCAGCAGCTTATGGTGGGAGCAAGCAGATACGCAGTATTTT.

Here the CDR3 DNA reads TGTGCCAGCAATCCGAGCGGGTTTTCCTACGAGCAGTACTTC. Protein product: CASNPSGFSYEQYF. The chain uses TRBV6-2 or TRBV6-3 and TRBJ2-5, with D tentatively TRBD2 (6 bases). The end of the DNA is better explained by TRBJ2-7, so the J call may be wrong. Germline V CDR1 and CDR2: MNHEY, SVGEGT. This CDR3 region has 14 residues.

The sample holds one count of this clonotype. The rearrangement joins TRBV20-1 to TRBJ2-5, with D unresolved. The DNA end is more similar to TRBJ2-4, so the J call may be wrong. The CDR3 has 13 residues. Germline lookup yields CDR1 DFQATT and CDR2 SNEGSKA (reference sequence). As DNA, the CDR3 is TGCAGTGCAAAACAGTGGGGATTAAACATTCAGTACTTC. The encoded protein is CSAKQWGLNIQYF.

This sequence joins TRBV6-6 and TRBJ2-1, with 12 bases lining up with TRBD2. V shed 6 bases and J 6 bases; nucleotides not matched to a gene: 6. Germline-derived CDR1 and CDR2 are MNHNY and SVGAGI (reference sequence). This CDR3 contains 15 residues. CDR3 in amino acids: CASRLLAGGPNEQFF. CDR3 coding DNA: TGTGCCAGCAGGCTACTAGCGGGAGGCCCCAATGAGCAGTTCTTC.

The chain has TRBV3-1 and TRBJ2-7; D uncertain. The J call may be wrong; the DNA end is better matched by TRBJ2-5. The V gene's germline CDR1 is LGHDT and CDR2 YNNKEL (reference sequence). This CDR3 has 15 amino acids. CDR3 in DNA: TGTGCCAGCAGCCAAGATCTCGGCTTCCAAGAGACCCAGTACTTC. The encoded protein is CASSQDLGFQETQYF.